Below, one T cell receptor beta chain is given with its context. The antigen remains undetermined. Germline assignment: CDR1 MNHEY and CDR2 SMNVEV (reference sequence). This CDR3 contains 15 residues. V was clipped by 3 bases and J by 4 bases; unmatched bases: 5. This specimen belongs to a study of T-cell memory formation after mild COVID-19. TCRdb independently ran MiXCR on the 5' RACE reads; one entry per CDR3 protein. The data show roughly 150,000 distinct CDR3 sequences, 13% to 15% seen once. Whole-study results and caveats: Contracting CD4+ clones were located mainly in CM and EM, and CD8+ clones in EMRA. Clones shrinking from day 15 to 85 showed even CD4/CD8 mixes; later expanders tilted CD4+.

V usage is TRBV27 and J usage is TRBJ2-1; 8 positions agree with TRBD1. Sequenced: PBMCs or a T cell subset sorted from them (not recorded which). The sequence was obtained from an adult woman who had mild COVID-19 (a few samples of this study predate the infection). Cell type and time point are not known. In nucleotides, the CDR3 is TGTGCCAGCAGTTTTGGGGGACAGGTGTACAATGAGCAGTTCTTC. This translates into CASSFGGQVYNEQFF.